This entry lists 27 T cell receptor beta chains sequenced from one sample in a study of T-cell reconstitution after alpha-beta-depleted transplantation in children. Unique molecular identifiers featured in how the TCRbeta library was prepared. TCRdb reanalysed the PCR reads using MiXCR and keeps one entry per CDR3 protein. The sample lists just over 950,000 distinct CDR3 sequences, 25% to 30% occurring once. The sequences come from PBMCs, mostly from graft donor cells, collected 360 days after TCRalphabeta/CD19-depleted stem cell transplant. Receptor source: a boy younger than two who had a stem cell transplant for SCID, so the T cells may come from the graft donor.

This clonotype was counted only a few times. The V and J genes are TRBV12-3 or TRBV12-4 and TRBJ2-7; D uncertain. V dropped 6 bases and J dropped 2 bases, with 14 bases sitting between them. CDR3 size: 14 residues. In nucleotides, the CDR3 is TGTGCCAGCAGCCCGACACTGAACCCCTACGAGCAGTACTTC. Its translation is CASSPTLNPYEQYF.

This clonotype was seen a handful of times. The gene calls are TRBV28 and TRBJ2-1; D is unresolved. Germline-derived CDR1 and CDR2 are MDHEN and SYDVKM. This CDR3 has 13 amino acids. V lost 2 bases to trimming and J lost 3 bases, with 5 bases between them. CDR3 in amino acids: CASSLGYYNEQFF. The CDR3 coding sequence is TGTGCCAGCAGTTTAGGTTACTACAATGAGCAGTTCTTC.

This rearrangement joins TRBV9 to TRBJ2-2; 7 nucleotides align to TRBD1. The CDR3 sequence is 16 residues long. With V trimmed by 3 bases and J by 4 bases, 9 bases remained unmatched. Germline values: CDR1 SGDLS, CDR2 YYNGEE. The CDR3 DNA reads TGTGCCAGCAGCGCCTTGACAGGGATTGTCACCGGGGAGCTGTTTTTT. This codes for CASSALTGIVTGELFF.

A few counts support this clonotype. In nucleotides, the CDR3 is TGTGCCAGCAGCGTCGGCAATTCACCCCTCCACTTT. Its translation is CASSVGNSPLHF. This chain joins TRBV9 and TRBJ1-6; unclear D gene. CDR3 length: 12 amino acids. V was trimmed by 2 bases and J by 7 bases, leaving 4 bases between them. Germline values: CDR1 SGDLS, CDR2 YYNGEE. Based on the CDR3 plus reference TRBV9 and TRBJ1-6, the full variable domain is DSGVTQTPKHLITATGQRVTLRCSPRSGDLSVYWYQQSLDQGLQFLIQYYNGEERAKGNILERFSAQQFPDLHSELNLSSLELGDSALYFCASSVGNSPLHFGNGTRLTVT.

The genes are TRBV20-1 and TRBJ2-7; 7 bases match TRBD2. From germline, CDR1 is DFQATT and CDR2 SNEGSKA (reference sequence). The CDR3 is made up of 14 amino acids. The J segment lost 3 bases and the V segment lost 3 bases, leaving 8 bases of the junction unmatched. The CDR3 DNA follows: TGCAGTGCTAGTGATGCGGGGGAGTACTACGAGCAGTACTTC. Protein sequence: CSASDAGEYYEQYF.

This sequence joins TRBV6-1 and TRBJ1-2, with a tentative D call TRBD1 (6 bases). Trimming left V 6 bases short and J 6 bases short, with 20 bases between. CDR3 size: 15 residues. Germline V gene sequence: CDR1 MNHNS, CDR2 SASEGT. The CDR3 loop is CASRFWGQGFDGYTF. CDR3 nucleotides: TGTGCCAGCAGGTTTTGGGGGCAGGGGTTCGATGGCTACACCTTC.

The chain links TRBV4-1 to TRBJ1-2, with D possibly being TRBD1 (6 bases). This CDR3 has 18 amino acids. Trimming pared 0 bases from V and 3 bases from J, leaving 20 bases between. Germline V CDR1 and CDR2: MGHRA, YSYEKL. The CDR3 spells CASSQEQGGPGAYYGYTF. CDR3 DNA sequence: TGCGCCAGCAGCCAAGAACAGGGAGGCCCAGGGGCGTACTATGGCTACACCTTC.

There are a few counts of this clonotype. This chain joins TRBV29-1 and TRBJ2-7; possibly TRBD2 for D (6 bases). Germline V gene lookup returns CDR1 SQVTM and CDR2 ANQGSEA. The CDR3 is 14 residues long. V was cut by 6 bases and J by 2 bases, with 17 bases left in between. The CDR3 DNA follows: TGCAGCGTCCCGTGGGGGAGGCTGCCCTACGAGCAGTACTTC. Amino acid sequence: CSVPWGRLPYEQYF.

This chain connects TRBV27 to TRBJ2-7; TRBD2 might be the D (5 bases). The V end lost 2 bases, the J end lost 2 bases, and 10 bases lay between the germline ends. The CDR3 contains 14 residues. Germline CDR1 MNHEY, CDR2 SMNVEV (reference sequence). The DNA of the CDR3 is TGTGCCAGCAGTTTAGAGGCCGGGACCTACGAGCAGTACTTC. Protein product: CASSLEAGTYEQYF.

This clonotype was detected a few times. This sequence joins TRBV9 and TRBJ1-1; a weak D match, TRBD1 (6 bases). This CDR3 spans 15 amino acids. The germline gives CDR1 SGDLS, CDR2 YYNGEE. V gave up 2 bases and J gave up 1 base, with 12 bases separating them. CDR3 sequence reads: CASSVLQGGNTEAFF. The DNA of the CDR3 is TGTGCCAGCAGCGTCCTACAGGGTGGGAACACTGAAGCTTTCTTT.

This chain joins TRBV3-1 and TRBJ2-1; D not resolved. Trimming removed 1 base at V and 0 bases at J, with 7 bases between. Per germline, CDR1 LGHDT and CDR2 YNNKEL (reference sequence). CDR3 size: 15 residues. Written as DNA, the CDR3 is TGTGCCAGCAGCCAAGGTCAGTTCTCCTACAATGAGCAGTTCTTC. It codes for CASSQGQFSYNEQFF.

The rearrangement joins TRBV12-3 or TRBV12-4 to TRBJ1-1; perhaps TRBD1 as D (6 bases). V was trimmed by 3 bases and J by 3 bases, leaving 17 bases between them. This CDR3 has 16 amino acids. The CDR3 DNA follows: TGTGCCAGCAGTTTGGGGAGGGGGAAGATCGACACTGAAGCTTTCTTT. It is translated as CASSLGRGKIDTEAFF.

There are a few counts of this clonotype. The V call is TRBV20-1, the J call TRBJ2-3; unclear D gene. Per the germline V gene, CDR1 is DFQATT and CDR2 is SNEGSKA (reference sequence). The CDR3 is made up of 14 amino acids. Trimming shortened V by 4 bases and J by 2 bases, and 13 bases separated the two germline ends. The CDR3 loop is CSAIRPTSTDTQYF. The CDR3 coding sequence is TGCAGTGCTATCCGTCCCACCTCCACAGATACGCAGTATTTT.

This chain connects TRBV4-2 to TRBJ2-1, with 8 bases matching TRBD2. The V gene's germline CDR1 is LGHNA and CDR2 YNFKEQ. CDR3 length equals 16 residues. V lost 1 base, J lost 3 bases, and 5 bases stayed unmatched. In DNA, the CDR3 is TGTGCCAGCAGCCAAGCGGGCCTAGCGGGCTACAATGAGCAGTTCTTC. It codes for CASSQAGLAGYNEQFF.

The rearrangement uses TRBV6-5 and TRBJ1-2; TRBD1 might be the D (6 bases). CDR1 MNHEY and CDR2 SVGAGI come from the germline V gene. Between the trimmed V and J ends, which lost 0 bases and 4 bases, there was a span of 12 bases. The CDR3 has 15 amino acids. For the CDR3, the DNA is TGTGCCAGCAGTTACTCTGAGACAGGCGTCTATGGCTACACCTTC. Translated: CASSYSETGVYGYTF.

This clonotype was picked up a small number of times. The V gene is TRBV28, the J gene TRBJ1-5; D gene uncertain. Germline CDR1 is MDHEN and CDR2 is SYDVKM. This CDR3 region has 17 residues. The V and J ends lost 3 bases and 0 bases respectively, with 15 bases between them. The CDR3 coding sequence is TGTGCCAGCAGTTTTTCCAGCAACACTTATAGCAATCAGCCCCAGCATTTT. Translated, it gives CASSFSSNTYSNQPQHF.

The rearrangement uses TRBV28 and TRBJ2-6; the D gene is possibly TRBD2 (5 bases). V lost 2 bases to trimming and J lost 0 bases, with 14 bases between them. Looked up from germline, CDR1 is MDHEN and CDR2 is SYDVKM. The CDR3 extends over 18 amino acids. The CDR3 DNA follows: TGTGCCAGCAGTTTAGAGGGCCCCCTCTTCTCTGGGGCCAACGTCCTGACTTTC. Protein product: CASSLEGPLFSGANVLTF.

The chain employs TRBV20-1 and TRBJ2-7; D gene unclear. The germline V gene has CDR1 DFQATT and CDR2 SNEGSKA (reference sequence). The CDR3 is 12 amino acids. V lost 1 base and J lost 6, with 10 bases in between. CDR3: CSARVKVGEQYF. CDR3 nucleotides: TGCAGTGCTAGAGTTAAGGTTGGCGAGCAGTACTTC.

The V and J genes are TRBV27 and TRBJ2-1; D gene uncertain. This CDR3 region has 17 residues. Deletions cut 2 bases from V and 1 base from J, with 15 bases between. Germline V gene lookup returns CDR1 MNHEY and CDR2 SMNVEV (reference sequence). This chain's CDR3 is CASSLSQAIGSYNEQFF. In DNA form, the CDR3 reads TGTGCCAGCAGTTTAAGTCAGGCCATAGGGTCCTACAATGAGCAGTTCTTC.

This clonotype was observed a handful of times. The chain joins TRBV4-3 to TRBJ2-1; the D call may be TRBD1 or TRBD2 (5 bases each). Germline V gene lookup returns CDR1 LGHNA and CDR2 YSLEER. This CDR3 has 15 amino acids. Trimming removed 1 base at V and 4 bases at J, with 11 bases between. CDR3 DNA sequence: TGCGCCAGCAGCCAAGCGAGGGACCAATACAATGAGCAGTTCTTC. It yields the protein CASSQARDQYNEQFF.

This clonotype was detected a few times. The rearrangement uses TRBV4-1 and TRBJ2-3; 10 nucleotides agree with TRBD2. V shed 3 bases, J shed 1 base, and the junction held 4 bases outside the gene matches. CDR1 MGHRA and CDR2 YSYEKL come from the germline V gene. The length of the CDR3 is 16 residues. CDR3 coding DNA: TGCGCCAGCAGCCAGGATCTAGCGGGGGGCACAGATACGCAGTATTTT. It yields the protein CASSQDLAGGTDTQYF.

The chain uses TRBV9 and TRBJ2-1; D is possibly TRBD2 (6 bases). V gave up 0 bases and J gave up 2 bases, with 18 bases separating them. From germline, CDR1 is SGDLS and CDR2 YYNGEE. The CDR3 has 18 amino acids. The CDR3 region is CASSVADRGGKPYNEQFF. The CDR3 bases are TGTGCCAGCAGCGTAGCTGATCGGGGCGGGAAGCCCTACAATGAGCAGTTCTTC. The entire variable domain, with the rest obtained from reference TRBV9 and TRBJ2-1, is as follows: DSGVTQTPKHLITATGQRVTLRCSPRSGDLSVYWYQQSLDQGLQFLIQYYNGEERAKGNILERFSAQQFPDLHSELNLSSLELGDSALYFCASSVADRGGKPYNEQFFGPGTRLTVL.

This clonotype was found a few times. In DNA form, the CDR3 reads TGCGCCAGCAGCCGAGGGACAAGGGATACTGAAGCTTTCTTT. It is translated as CASSRGTRDTEAFF. The chain couples TRBV4-1 to TRBJ1-1; possible D gene TRBD1, 6 bases. The CDR3 sequence is 14 residues long. Per germline, CDR1 MGHRA and CDR2 YSYEKL. V gave up 4 bases and J gave up 5 bases, with 14 bases separating them.

The chain uses TRBV9 and TRBJ2-3; 14 bases map to TRBD2. CDR3 length equals 17 residues. The J segment lost 3 bases and the V segment lost 4 bases, leaving 7 bases of the junction unmatched. CDR1 and CDR2 from the germline V gene are SGDLS and YYNGEE. The CDR3 DNA is TGTGCCAGCAGCCCCAAGACTAGCGGGGGGGCAACAGATACGCAGTATTTT. This gives the protein CASSPKTSGGATDTQYF.

This clonotype has ten or more counts. The V call is TRBV7-9, the J call TRBJ2-2; D may be TRBD1 (6 bases). Deletions cut 2 bases from V and 0 bases from J, with 7 bases between. Germline V CDR1 and CDR2: SEHNR, FQNEAQ (reference sequence). CDR3 length equals 15 residues. The CDR3 region has the DNA TGTGCCAGCAGCTTAAGACAGGCGAACACCGGGGAGCTGTTTTTT. Translating it yields CASSLRQANTGELFF.

In DNA, the CDR3 is TGTGCCAGCAGTTTCGGCCGGGGTCGAGCCTACGAGCAGTACTTC. Protein: CASSFGRGRAYEQYF. This chain connects TRBV12-3 or TRBV12-4 to TRBJ2-7; weak D call: TRBD2 (5 bases). This CDR3 is built from 15 residues. V lost 3 bases, J lost 2 bases, and 14 bases lay in between.

The chain has TRBV6-1 and TRBJ2-5, with TRBD1 as a possible D gene (6 bases). The V end lost 7 bases, the J end lost 1 base, and 13 bases lay between the germline ends. The CDR3 covers 14 residues. Germline V lookup: CDR1 MNHNS, CDR2 SASEGT. CDR3 loop: CASTSLGGQETQYF. CDR3 in DNA: TGTGCCAGCACCTCCTTAGGGGGCCAAGAGACCCAGTACTTC.